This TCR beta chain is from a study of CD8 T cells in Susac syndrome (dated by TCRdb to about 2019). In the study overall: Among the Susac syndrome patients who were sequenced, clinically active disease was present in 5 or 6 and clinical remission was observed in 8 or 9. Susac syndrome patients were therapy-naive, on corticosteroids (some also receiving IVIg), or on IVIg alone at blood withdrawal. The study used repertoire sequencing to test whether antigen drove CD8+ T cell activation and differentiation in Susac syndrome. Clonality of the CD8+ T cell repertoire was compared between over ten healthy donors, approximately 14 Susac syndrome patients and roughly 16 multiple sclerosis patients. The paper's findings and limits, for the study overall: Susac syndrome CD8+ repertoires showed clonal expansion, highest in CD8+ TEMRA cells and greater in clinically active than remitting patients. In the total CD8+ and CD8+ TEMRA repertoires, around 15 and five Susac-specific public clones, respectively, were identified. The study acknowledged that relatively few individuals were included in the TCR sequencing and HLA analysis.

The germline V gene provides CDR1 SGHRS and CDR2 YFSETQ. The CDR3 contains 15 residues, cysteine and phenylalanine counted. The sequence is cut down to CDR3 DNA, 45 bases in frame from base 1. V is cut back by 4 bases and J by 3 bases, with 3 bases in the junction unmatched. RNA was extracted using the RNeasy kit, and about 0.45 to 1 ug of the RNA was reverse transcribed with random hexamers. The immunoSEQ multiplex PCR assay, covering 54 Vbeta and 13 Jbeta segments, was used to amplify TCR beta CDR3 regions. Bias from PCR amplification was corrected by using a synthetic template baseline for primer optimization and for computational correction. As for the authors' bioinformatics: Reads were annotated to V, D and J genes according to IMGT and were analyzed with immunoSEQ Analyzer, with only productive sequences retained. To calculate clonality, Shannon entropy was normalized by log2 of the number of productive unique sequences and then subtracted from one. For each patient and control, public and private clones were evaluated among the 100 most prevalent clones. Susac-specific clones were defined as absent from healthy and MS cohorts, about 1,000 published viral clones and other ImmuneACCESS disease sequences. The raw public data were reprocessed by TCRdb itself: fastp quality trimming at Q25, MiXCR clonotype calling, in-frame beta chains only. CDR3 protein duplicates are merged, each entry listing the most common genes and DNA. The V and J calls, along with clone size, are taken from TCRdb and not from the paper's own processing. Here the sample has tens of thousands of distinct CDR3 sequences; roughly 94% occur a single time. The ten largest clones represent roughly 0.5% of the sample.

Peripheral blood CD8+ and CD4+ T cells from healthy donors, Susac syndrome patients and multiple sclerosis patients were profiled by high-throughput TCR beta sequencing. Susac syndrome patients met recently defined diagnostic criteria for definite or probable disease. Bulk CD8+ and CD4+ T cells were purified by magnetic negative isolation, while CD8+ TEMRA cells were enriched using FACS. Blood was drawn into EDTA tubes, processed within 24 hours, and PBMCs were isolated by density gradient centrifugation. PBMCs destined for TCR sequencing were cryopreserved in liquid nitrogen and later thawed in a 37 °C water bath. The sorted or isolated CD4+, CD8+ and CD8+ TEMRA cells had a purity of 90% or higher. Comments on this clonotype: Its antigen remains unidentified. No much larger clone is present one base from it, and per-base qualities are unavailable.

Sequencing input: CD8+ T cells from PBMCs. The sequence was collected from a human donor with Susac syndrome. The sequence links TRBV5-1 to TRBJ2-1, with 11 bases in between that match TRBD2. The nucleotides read TGCGCCAGCAGCCTAGCGGGAGGTTACTACAATGAGCAGTTCTTC. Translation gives CASSLAGGYYNEQFF.